This T cell receptor beta chain was identified in a study of T cell changes during pregnancy in multiple sclerosis. The J segment lost 0 bases and the V segment lost 3 bases, leaving 1 base of the junction unmatched. CDR3 length equals 15 residues. Germline lookup yields CDR1 MNHEY and CDR2 SMNVEV (reference sequence). This table comes from immunoSEQ multiplex PCR, and its TCRdb copy is limited to in-frame clones, with some not included. The data hold some 38,000 clones, with 94% observed a single time. This chain joins TRBV27 and TRBJ2-4; 8 bases match TRBD2. The source material was CD4+ T cells from peripheral blood mononuclear cells, sampled in the second trimester of pregnancy. This sequence originates from a female donor with multiple sclerosis, enrolled in a pregnancy study. In nucleotides, the CDR3 is TGTGCCAGCAGTTTTAGCGGGGCAGCCAAAAACATTCAGTACTTC. This translates into CASSFSGAAKNIQYF.